These 10 T cell receptor beta chains originate from one sample sequenced in a study of CD8+CD57+ T cells in acquired aplastic anemia. CDR3 and TCR beta VDJ profiling relied on a genomic DNA template. TCRdb re-called the reads with MiXCR, one entry per CDR3 protein. The sample has more than 150,000 distinct CDR3 sequences, 48% seen once. Patients picked for sequencing had shown CD8+CD57+ cell expansion detected by flow cytometry. What was sequenced was sorted CD4+, CD8+, or CD8+CD57+ T cells (not recorded which) from PBMCs. The receptors originated from a human donor with aplastic anemia.

The gene calls are TRBV7-9 and TRBJ1-1; tentative D call: TRBD1 (5 bases). The germline V and J ends were trimmed by 5 bases and 6 bases, with 10 bases remaining between them. The CDR3 has 12 amino acids. Per germline, CDR1 SEHNR and CDR2 FQNEAQ (reference sequence). CDR3 in amino acids: CASSNWGAEAFF. The CDR3 coding sequence is TGTGCCAGCAGCAACTGGGGCGCTGAAGCTTTCTTT.

This chain links TRBV29-1 with TRBJ2-1; no definite D call. CDR1 SQVTM and CDR2 ANQGSEA come from the germline V gene. The CDR3 spans 11 residues. Trimming shortened V by 4 bases and J by 7 bases, and 8 bases separated the two germline ends. In DNA, the CDR3 is TGCAGCGTTGGGTCGGAGAATGAGCAGTTCTTC. It codes for CSVGSENEQFF.

The chain employs TRBV6-1 and TRBJ2-7, with 10 bases identical to TRBD1. With V trimmed by 7 bases and J by 1 base, 4 bases remained unmatched. The CDR3 length is 14 residues. Germline CDR1 MNHNS, CDR2 SASEGT. CDR3 protein: CASIRQGASYEQYF. The CDR3 region has the DNA TGTGCCAGCATCAGACAGGGGGCATCCTACGAGCAGTACTTC.

The chain recombines TRBV12-3 or TRBV12-4 with TRBJ1-2, with D perhaps TRBD1 (6 bases). This CDR3 has 13 residues. With 5 bases removed from V and 7 bases from J, the gap between germline ends came to 14 bases. The CDR3 DNA follows: TGTGCCAGCAGTGTCCAGGGGAGGGGTGGCTACACCTTC. As protein: CASSVQGRGGYTF.

This clonotype occurred many times. This sequence joins TRBV12-3 or TRBV12-4 and TRBJ1-6, with D tentatively TRBD1 (5 bases). Between the trimmed V and J ends, which lost 6 bases and 8 bases, there was a span of 8 bases. There are 12 residues in the CDR3. The CDR3 nucleotides read TGTGCCAGCAGGGTCAGGGATTCACCCCTCCACTTT. Protein sequence: CASRVRDSPLHF.

This clonotype was observed a single time. This rearrangement joins TRBV9 to TRBJ2-7; 9 bases match TRBD1. Germline values: CDR1 SGDLS, CDR2 YYNGEE. The CDR3 covers 17 residues. V trimming: 0 bases; J trimming: 2 bases; junction bases outside the gene matches: 9. The CDR3 loop is CASSVALQTGGPYEQYF. CDR3 DNA: TGTGCCAGCAGCGTAGCTCTACAGACAGGGGGACCCTACGAGCAGTACTTC.

The chain uses TRBV10-3 and TRBJ1-1; no definite D call. The CDR3 consists of 13 residues. Trimming left V 0 bases short and J 6 bases short, with 8 bases between. Looked up from germline, CDR1 is ENHRY and CDR2 is SYGVKD. The CDR3 DNA is TGTGCCATCAGTGAGTCAAGGACGGCTGAAGCTTTCTTT. Its translation: CAISESRTAEAFF.

This clonotype was found many times. The chain couples TRBV19 to TRBJ1-5; TRBD1 is a possible D gene (5 bases). This CDR3 is 15 amino acids long. Germline V gene lookup returns CDR1 LNHDA and CDR2 SQIVND (reference sequence). With 3 bases removed from V and 3 bases from J, the gap between germline ends came to 12 bases. In nucleotides, the CDR3 is TGTGCCAGTAGTATGTGGCCGACAGCCAATCAGCCCCAGCATTTT. Translating it yields CASSMWPTANQPQHF.

This clonotype was seen ten or more times. One end of the junction fails to match germline, which may point to a read error. This chain connects TRBV7-7 to TRBJ2-1; D not certain. From germline, CDR1 is SSHAT and CDR2 FNYEAQ (reference sequence). This CDR3 is built from 15 residues. In DNA form, the CDR3 reads TGTGCTAGCAGTCCCGATTTGGACCGGTACAATGAGCAGTTCTTC. As protein: CASSPDLDRYNEQFF.

This clonotype was picked up one time. A much larger clone differs by one base, so this may be a read error. The V and J genes are TRBV12-3 or TRBV12-4 and TRBJ1-5; TRBD1 matches at 10 bases. Trimming at V came to 4 bases and at J to 9 bases, leaving 6 bases not matched to a gene. The CDR3 is 14 residues long. CDR3 residues: CASSWTGGGPPQHF. Written as DNA, the CDR3 is TGTGCCAGCAGTTGGACAGGGGGTGGTCCGCCCCAGCATTTT.